Listed below are T cell receptor beta chains from one sample, sequenced in a study of blood T cell repertoires in COVID-19. The data were produced by immunoSEQ multiplex PCR, yet TCRdb's version contains in-frame clones alone and is incomplete. The data show around 300,000 clones, roughly 89% seen once. The sequenced sample was peripheral blood. The receptors were gathered from a man aged 50 to 60 with acute or convalescent COVID-19. Each CDR3 is given with its conserved first and last residue. A D gene is named only where the DNA matches it firmly. The size entry is marked missing in some rows and otherwise reads once, few, many or a size class.

v_gene	abundance	j_gene	d_gene	CDR3aa	CDR3nt
TRBV7-9	.	TRBJ1-2	TRBD1	CASSLDLDRSLSYGYTF	TGTGCCAGCAGCTTAGATCTGGACAGGTCACTATCCTATGGCTACACCTTC
TRBV5-1	.	TRBJ1-2	.	CASSLAGSGGIGYGYTF	TGCGCCAGCAGCTTGGCCGGTTCGGGGGGCATAGGCTATGGCTACACCTTC
TRBV9	.	TRBJ2-5	TRBD2	CASSVEAGGRETQYF	TGTGCCAGCAGCGTAGAAGCGGGGGGGCGAGAGACCCAGTACTTC
TRBV9	.	TRBJ1-2	TRBD1	CASSPQGQTNYGYTF	TGTGCCAGCAGCCCCCAGGGACAGACAAACTATGGCTACACCTTC
TRBV7-9	.	TRBJ1-5	.	CASSLTGPQPQHF	TGTGCCAGCAGCCTAACAGGTCCCCAGCCCCAGCATTTT
TRBV2	.	TRBJ1-6	.	CASRTPLQGQNSPLHF	TGTGCCAGCAGAACCCCTTTGCAGGGCCAGAATTCACCCCTCCACTTT
TRBV18	.	TRBJ1-1	.	CASSDSLNTEAFF	TGTGCCAGCTCGGACAGTCTGAACACTGAAGCTTTCTTT
TRBV30	.	TRBJ2-7	.	CAWSLGQRLGQYF	TGTGCCTGGAGCTTAGGACAGAGGCTAGGGCAGTACTTC
TRBV2	.	TRBJ1-4	TRBD1	CASSGDRPQKLFF	TGTGCCAGCAGTGGGGACAGGCCCCAAAAACTGTTTTTT
TRBV6-1	.	TRBJ1-5	.	CASSETDNQPQHF	TGTGCCAGCAGTGAAACAGATAATCAGCCCCAGCATTTT
TRBV20-1	.	TRBJ1-2	.	CSAAGAGGYTF	TGCAGCGCGGCGGGGGCGGGTGGCTACACCTTC
TRBV2	.	TRBJ2-5	TRBD2	CASSAGGPRAQYF	TGTGCCAGCAGCGCGGGGGGTCCAAGGGCCCAGTACTTC
TRBV7-9	.	TRBJ1-6	TRBD1	CASSLGQGAVTPLHF	TGTGCCAGCAGCTTAGGCCAGGGGGCGGTGACACCCCTCCACTTT
TRBV6-6	.	TRBJ2-2	TRBD1	CASSSLGVEDRVGIRGTGELFF	TGTGCCAGCAGCTCCTTAGGGGTAGAGGACAGGGTGGGGATTAGAGGGACCGGGGAGCTGTTTTTT
TRBV30	.	TRBJ2-1	.	CAWSRSSSYNEQFF	TGTGCCTGGAGTAGGAGTAGCTCCTACAATGAGCAGTTCTTC
TRBV2	.	TRBJ1-6	.	CASRLDSELSPLHF	TGTGCCAGCAGGTTGGACAGCGAGCTTTCACCCCTCCACTTT
TRBV6-1	.	TRBJ2-7	.	CASSEAGTSSYEQYF	TGTGCCAGCAGTGAAGCAGGGACAAGCTCCTACGAGCAGTACTTC
TRBV5-1	.	TRBJ2-7	.	CASSLASRAGVDEQYF	TGCGCCAGCAGCTTGGCCAGTCGTGCAGGGGTGGACGAGCAGTACTTC
TRBV7-2	.	TRBJ2-2	.	CASSLNGGRTGELFF	TGTGCCAGCAGCTTAAACGGGGGGCGGACCGGGGAGCTGTTTTTT
TRBV7-3	.	TRBJ1-2	TRBD1	CATGEAGGSGYTF	TGTGCCACCGGGGAGGCAGGGGGCAGTGGCTACACCTTC
TRBV9	few	TRBJ1-1	TRBD1	CASSVIQAGTGARELFF	TGTGCCAGCAGCGTAATTCAGGCTGGGACAGGGGCGAGGGAGTTGTTCTTT
TRBV6-5	.	TRBJ1-6	TRBD1	CATQAGTGNSPLHF	TGTGCCACCCAAGCAGGGACAGGGAATTCACCCCTCCACTTT
TRBV3-1/TRBV3-2	.	TRBJ1-3	.	CASSQGTGNTIYF	TGTGCCAGCAGCCAAGGTACTGGAAACACCATATATTTT
TRBV10-3	.	TRBJ1-1	TRBD1	CAISDRQGYTEAFF	TGTGCCATCAGTGACCGACAGGGTTACACTGAAGCTTTCTTT
TRBV7-9	few	TRBJ1-2	.	CASSPLPF	TGTGCCAGCAGCCCCCTCCCCTTC
TRBV30	.	TRBJ2-7	TRBD1	CAWSTSLGTGRYEQYF	TGTGCCTGGAGTACTTCTCTGGGGACAGGTCGGTACGAGCAGTACTTC
TRBV6-1	.	TRBJ1-1	.	CASSDRTLGGTEAFF	TGTGCCAGCAGTGATAGGACTTTGGGAGGCACTGAAGCTTTCTTT
TRBV5-6	.	TRBJ1-2	.	CASRKTQGPWNYGYTF	TGTGCCAGCAGGAAGACACAGGGCCCGTGGAACTATGGCTACACCTTC
TRBV18	.	TRBJ2-3	.	CASSRTGTDTQYF	TGTGCCAGCTCACGGACAGGCACAGATACGCAGTATTTT
TRBV5-3	.	TRBJ1-1	TRBD1	CARSTQPGQGGNTEAFF	TGTGCCAGAAGCACCCAGCCGGGACAGGGGGGGAACACTGAAGCTTTCTTT
TRBV12-3/TRBV12-4	.	TRBJ2-7	.	CASSPGRGNEQYF	TGTGCCAGCAGTCCGGGACGGGGGAACGAGCAGTACTTC
TRBV29-1	.	TRBJ2-1	TRBD2	CSVEDYGAGSYNEQFF	TGCAGCGTTGAAGATTATGGAGCGGGGTCCTACAATGAGCAGTTCTTC
TRBV7-2	.	TRBJ1-2	TRBD1	CASSLEAGGYGYTF	TGTGCCAGCAGCTTAGAGGCAGGGGGATATGGCTACACCTTC
TRBV7-8	.	TRBJ1-5	.	CASSYTEYQPQHF	TGTGCCAGCAGCTATACAGAGTACCAGCCCCAGCATTTT
TRBV4-1	.	TRBJ2-1	.	CASRKQGNNEQFF	TGCGCCAGCCGTAAACAGGGTAACAATGAGCAGTTCTTC
TRBV5-1	.	TRBJ2-2	.	CASSLEAPTGELFF	TGCGCCAGCAGCTTGGAAGCACCCACCGGGGAGCTGTTTTTT
TRBV7-9	.	TRBJ1-4	.	CATHLGGRGEKLFF	TGTGCCACCCACTTGGGGGGAAGAGGTGAAAAACTGTTTTTT
TRBV5-1	.	TRBJ1-1	TRBD1	CASSLNRGGTEAFF	TGCGCCAGCAGCTTAAACAGGGGAGGCACTGAAGCTTTCTTT
TRBV6-4	.	TRBJ1-2	.	CASSPDRTGGGYTF	TGTGCCAGCAGTCCTGACAGGACTGGGGGAGGCTACACCTTC
TRBV19	.	TRBJ2-1	TRBD2	CASSIISGTYNEQFF	TGTGCCAGTAGTATAATTAGCGGGACTTACAATGAGCAGTTCTTC
TRBV14	.	TRBJ1-6	TRBD1	CASSQGDRGGSPLHF	TGTGCCAGCAGCCAGGGGGACAGGGGTGGGTCACCCCTCCACTTT
TRBV15	.	TRBJ1-5	.	CATSREEGMYQPQHF	TGTGCCACCAGCAGAGAAGAGGGAATGTATCAGCCCCAGCATTTT
TRBV3-1/TRBV3-2	.	TRBJ1-1	.	CACSQDAQKRAFF	TGTGCCTGCTCCCAGGATGCGCAAAAGAGAGCTTTCTTT
TRBV11-3	few	TRBJ2-2	.	CASSIHNTGELFF	TGTGCCAGCAGCATTCATAACACCGGGGAGCTGTTTTTT
TRBV27	.	TRBJ2-1	TRBD1	CASSPRTGVDNEQFF	TGTGCCAGCAGTCCGCGGACAGGGGTGGACAATGAGCAGTTCTTC
TRBV11-2	.	TRBJ2-2	.	CASSLDSSGHTGELFF	TGTGCCAGCAGCTTAGATTCCTCTGGGCATACCGGGGAGCTGTTTTTT
TRBV10-3	few	TRBJ2-7	TRBD1	CAISESPPWGTDEQYF	TGTGCCATCAGTGAGAGTCCCCCCTGGGGGACAGACGAGCAGTACTTC
TRBV19	.	TRBJ2-3	TRBD2	CASSRGLAGLTDTQYF	TGTGCCAGTAGCCGTGGACTAGCGGGGCTCACAGATACGCAGTATTTT
TRBV10-3	.	TRBJ1-2	TRBD1	CAISGDRGLGGYTF	TGTGCCATCAGTGGGGACAGGGGGCTTGGAGGCTACACCTTC
TRBV2	.	TRBJ1-2	.	CASSDPVLFKSNYGYTF	TGTGCCAGCAGTGACCCGGTACTATTTAAGTCTAACTATGGCTACACCTTC
TRBV7-9	.	TRBJ2-7	.	CASRPEGGEQYF	TGTGCCAGCAGGCCAGAGGGTGGCGAGCAGTACTTC
TRBV3-1/TRBV3-2	.	TRBJ1-2	.	CASSQEVGGYGYTF	TGTGCCAGCAGCCAAGAAGTGGGAGGCTATGGCTACACCTTC
TRBV12-3/TRBV12-4	.	TRBJ1-1	.	CASSDSQVSEAFF	TGTGCCAGCAGCGACTCACAGGTGTCTGAAGCTTTCTTT
TRBV21-1	.	TRBJ2-1	.	CASSDRTSGGASAYNEQFF	TGTGCCAGCAGCGATCGGACTAGCGGGGGGGCATCCGCCTACAATGAGCAGTTCTTC
TRBV11-1	.	TRBJ1-1	.	CASSLNTEAFF	TGTGCCAGCAGCCTAAACACTGAAGCTTTCTTT
TRBV6-5	.	TRBJ1-1	TRBD1	CASIPTGGNTEAFF	TGTGCCAGCATTCCGACAGGGGGAAACACTGAAGCTTTCTTT
TRBV6-6	.	TRBJ1-2	.	CASSYGLNYGYTF	TGTGCCAGCAGTTACGGGCTTAACTATGGCTACACCTTC
TRBV18	.	TRBJ2-7	.	CASSPQRDTTYEQYF	TGTGCCAGCTCACCACAACGGGACACCACCTACGAGCAGTACTTC
TRBV5-1	.	TRBJ2-7	TRBD1	CASSLGEGGRGLYEQYF	TGCGCCAGCAGCTTGGGAGAAGGGGGCAGGGGCCTGTACGAGCAGTACTTC
TRBV9	.	TRBJ2-3	TRBD2	CASSVELSSGGGGDTQYF	TGTGCCAGCAGCGTAGAATTGTCTAGCGGGGGAGGAGGGGATACGCAGTATTTT